This T cell receptor (beta chain) came from a study of T cell clones after liver transplantation. Findings of the study overall: Graft donor-reactive T cells possibly entered the graft instead of undergoing deletion.

Note on this clone: The antigen remains undetermined.

Profiling relied on immunoSEQ multiplex PCR, and the TCRdb table lists in-frame clones only, not all of them. The data show some 80,000 clones, 84% seen once. Sequenced here: CD4+ T cells from blood, sampled less than 50 months after liver transplant. This receptor was obtained from a human patient who received a liver transplant. Part of the T cell pool may stem from the graft donor.

The CDR3 nucleotides are TGTGCCAGCAGCCTAGCGGGACGGAACACCGGGGAGCTGTTTTTT. This encodes CASSLAGRNTGELFF. V and J are TRBV2 and TRBJ2-2; 9 positions agree with TRBD2. The junction had 3 bases not matched to a gene; V was cut back by 6 bases and J by 1 base. Germline V lookup: CDR1 SNHLY, CDR2 FYNNEI. This CDR3 has 15 amino acids.